These 29 T cell receptor beta chains were sequenced from one sample in a study of beta chain features in type 1 diabetes. These receptors are not linked to any known antigen. Sequencing targeted expressed TCRB transcripts, as all isolated RNA had been reverse transcribed. The table came from immunoSEQ multiplex PCR; TCRdb's copy has only in-frame clones and leaves some out. The sample includes roughly 730,000 clones, under 15% seen only once; the top ten take approximately 0.022%. Study results and limitations: For Type 1 diabetes patients, all four CD4+ subsets carried TCRB CDR3s that were moderately but significantly shorter.

Sequencing input: naive CD4+ T cells from blood. Receptors were obtained from a man between 18 and 29 years old with type 1 diabetes.

The chain carries TRBV29-1 and TRBJ1-3; D is uncertain. The V end lost 3 bases, the J end lost 8 bases, and 11 bases lay between the germline ends. This CDR3 has 12 residues. Per germline, CDR1 SQVTM and CDR2 ANQGSEA. CDR3 sequence reads: CSVDPAVDTIYF. The DNA for the CDR3 is TGCAGCGTTGACCCTGCTGTGGACACCATATATTTT. The variable domain in full, completed from reference TRBV29-1 and TRBJ1-3, reads SAVISQKPSRDICQRGTSLTIQCQVDSQVTMMFWYRQQPGQSLTLIATANQGSEATYESGFVIDKFPISRPNLTFSTLTVSNMSPEDSSIYLCSVDPAVDTIYFGEGSWLTVV.

This clone was seen only a few times. The genes are TRBV7-9 and TRBJ1-6; D is unresolved. V lost 1 base and J lost 6, with 4 bases in between. Germline CDR1 SEHNR, CDR2 FQNEAQ (reference sequence). CDR3 length equals 13 residues. CDR3 residues: CASSLVANSPLHF. The CDR3 coding sequence is TGTGCCAGCAGCTTAGTAGCTAATTCACCCCTCCACTTT.

This clone was seen a handful of times. The CDR3 DNA follows: TGTGCCAGCACCCAGGGCGGTTTCGAGACCCAGTACTTC. Encoded protein: CASTQGGFETQYF. This chain uses TRBV11-2 with TRBJ2-5; the D gene is possibly TRBD1 (5 bases). Germline V lookup: CDR1 SGHAT, CDR2 FQNNGV. V was clipped by 7 bases and J by 5 bases, with 14 bases between them. The CDR3 length is 13 residues.

This chain links TRBV30 with TRBJ2-5; tentative D call: TRBD1 (6 bases). The V gene lost 3 bases and the J gene lost 5 bases, with 16 bases spanning the gap. The germline V gene encodes CDR1 GTSNPN and CDR2 SVGIG (reference sequence). The CDR3 spans 14 residues. The CDR3 DNA reads as TGTGCCTGGAGGGGCGCCGGGACACCGGAGACCCAGTACTTC. Its protein is CAWRGAGTPETQYF.

The V and J genes are TRBV7-2 and TRBJ2-3, with 7 positions matching TRBD2. There are 16 residues in the CDR3. Germline values: CDR1 SGHTA, CDR2 FQGNSA. Trimming cost V 0 bases and J 9 bases; bases outside gene matches: 12. CDR3 coding DNA: TGTGCCAGCAGCTTAGCGGGGGTGATCAGCGGGGAAACGCAGTATTTT. It yields the protein CASSLAGVISGETQYF.

This clone was seen a handful of times. This same CDR3 is encoded by further DNA sequences in the sample. The chain uses TRBV14 and TRBJ1-1; 7 bases agree with TRBD1. CDR3 length: 14 residues. CDR1 SGHDN and CDR2 FVKESK come from the germline V gene. With V trimmed by 4 bases and J by 1 base, 3 bases remained unmatched. The CDR3 region is CASSPRTGNTEAFF. The CDR3 region has the DNA TGTGCCAGCAGCCCTCGGACAGGGAACACTGAAGCTTTCTTT.

This chain uses TRBV2 with TRBJ1-5; TRBD1 might be the D (5 bases). The germline V gene encodes CDR1 SNHLY and CDR2 FYNNEI. The V end lost 7 bases, the J end lost 0 bases, and 10 bases lay between the germline ends. The CDR3 is made up of 14 amino acids. The CDR3 DNA reads as TGTGCCAGCACAGGGTTAATTAGCAATCAGCCCCAGCATTTT. As protein: CASTGLISNQPQHF.

The chain is built from TRBV30 and TRBJ1-2; 7 bases line up with TRBD1. This CDR3 comprises 11 residues. J gave up 7 bases and V 4 bases, and 3 bases lay outside the gene matches. Germline lookup yields CDR1 GTSNPN and CDR2 SVGIG (reference sequence). In nucleotides, the CDR3 is TGTGCCTGGACATCAGGGGGTGGCTACACCTTC. This translates into CAWTSGGGYTF.

V gene TRBV4-2 combines with J gene TRBJ2-1; 7 nucleotides line up with TRBD1. Germline trimming cut 0 bases from V and 3 bases from J; bases unmatched to any gene: 2. The CDR3 loop spans 15 amino acids. Germline loops: CDR1 LGHNA, CDR2 YNFKEQ. The CDR3 region has the DNA TGTGCCAGCAGCCAAGACTGGACAGGCTACAATGAGCAGTTCTTC. It is translated as CASSQDWTGYNEQFF.

The chain recombines TRBV2 with TRBJ1-6; 7 bases align to TRBD1. The germline CDR1 and CDR2 sequences are SNHLY and FYNNEI. The CDR3 contains 14 residues. After removal of 5 bases from V and 5 bases from J, the junction contained 3 bases not matched to a gene. The CDR3 bases are TGTGCCAGCAGTCTACAGGGGAATAATTCACCCCTCCACTTT. Protein sequence: CASSLQGNNSPLHF.

This clone has a handful of counts. Additional DNA sequences in this sample encode the identical CDR3. This CDR3 reads CSAPTDTEAFF. The CDR3 nucleotides are TGCAGTGCACCCACCGACACTGAAGCTTTCTTT. The chain joins TRBV20-1 to TRBJ1-1; D is ambiguous. Between the trimmed V and J ends, which lost 6 bases and 3 bases, there was a span of 8 bases. Germline V gene sequence: CDR1 DFQATT, CDR2 SNEGSKA (reference sequence). The CDR3 sequence is 11 residues long.

The J gene is TRBJ2-1, the V gene TRBV27; 7 bases map to TRBD1. Per germline, CDR1 MNHEY and CDR2 SMNVEV (reference sequence). Trimming took 3 bases from V and 2 from J; bases not matched to a gene: 1. CDR3 size: 14 residues. The CDR3 protein is CASSFQGAYNEQFF. The CDR3, as DNA: TGTGCCAGCAGTTTTCAGGGGGCCTACAATGAGCAGTTCTTC.

The chain couples TRBV7-9 to TRBJ2-1; 12 nucleotides agree with TRBD2. Trimming cost V 1 base and J 5 bases; bases outside gene matches: 0. This CDR3 spans 15 amino acids. The germline V gene encodes CDR1 SEHNR and CDR2 FQNEAQ (reference sequence). Here the CDR3 DNA reads TGTGCCAGCAGCTTAGGACTAGCGGGGGACAATGAGCAGTTCTTC. Translating gives CASSLGLAGDNEQFF.

This rearrangement joins TRBV5-4 to TRBJ2-1, with 7 bases lining up with TRBD2. CDR3 length equals 12 residues. The V segment lost 5 bases and the J segment 6 bases; nucleotides outside the gene matches: 2. Germline CDR1 SGHNT, CDR2 YYREEE (reference sequence). CDR3 sequence: CASRGGSNEQFF. The CDR3 DNA reads TGTGCCAGCAGGGGGGGGAGCAATGAGCAGTTCTTC.

J is TRBJ2-1 and V is TRBV6-6; D possibly corresponds to TRBD2 (5 bases). The CDR3 has 15 amino acids. Trimming removed 5 bases from V and 7 bases from J, with 18 bases in between. Germline V gene data show CDR1 as MNHNY and CDR2 as SVGAGI (reference sequence). The CDR3 spells CASSPNLGLANEQFF. The CDR3 coding sequence is TGTGCCAGCAGTCCCAACTTAGGACTGGCAAATGAGCAGTTCTTC.

The chain recombines TRBV21-1 with TRBJ1-5; TRBD1 was called by the table and not checked on the DNA. TRBV21-1 is reported as a pseudogene. The CDR3 consists of 19 residues. The CDR3 protein is CASSKGVLTDWGSNQPQHF. As DNA, the CDR3 is TGTGCCAGCAGCAAAGGCGTTCTGACAGACTGGGGTAGCAATCAGCCCCAGCATTTT.

The chain has TRBV5-1 and TRBJ2-5; D perhaps matches TRBD2 (5 bases). The CDR3 loop spans 14 amino acids. The ends were cut back, 1 base at V and 4 bases at J, with 11 bases in the middle. In germline, CDR1 is SGHRS, CDR2 YFSETQ. CDR3 DNA sequence: TGCGCCAGCAGCTTGCCCGGGATTGGAGAGACCCAGTACTTC. Amino acid sequence: CASSLPGIGETQYF.

In this sample, this clone turned up a few times. The rearrangement links TRBV9 to TRBJ2-6; D possibly corresponds to TRBD2 (6 bases). CDR1 SGDLS and CDR2 YYNGEE come from the germline V gene. V lost 4 bases and J lost 0, with 14 bases in between. The CDR3 totals 17 residues. DNA for the CDR3: TGTGCCAGCAGCCCGCGGACGGGGGACTCTGGGGCCAACGTCCTGACTTTC. This codes for CASSPRTGDSGANVLTF.

This clone appeared a few times. The J gene is TRBJ1-1, the V gene TRBV27; no clear D gene. With 4 bases removed from V and 7 bases from J, the gap between germline ends came to 7 bases. The CDR3 is 11 residues long. Germline V lookup: CDR1 MNHEY, CDR2 SMNVEV (reference sequence). The chain's CDR3 is CASSSRIEAFF. CDR3 in DNA: TGTGCCAGCAGTTCCAGAATTGAAGCTTTCTTT.

Only a few counts were recorded for this clone. The chain employs TRBV30 and TRBJ2-7, with 9 bases matching TRBD2. The germline V gene has CDR1 GTSNPN and CDR2 SVGIG (reference sequence). J was trimmed by 2 bases and V by 5 bases; bases with no gene match: 7. CDR3 length equals 14 residues. CDR3 DNA: TGTGCCTGGGCTCATAGCGGGGGTCCCTACGAGCAGTACTTC. It specifies CAWAHSGGPYEQYF.

There are a few counts of this clone. The rearrangement joins TRBV7-9 to TRBJ2-5, with D possibly TRBD2 on 7 matching bases. The CDR3 consists of 12 residues. CDR1 and CDR2 (germline): SEHNR, FQNEAQ (reference sequence). V was cut by 7 bases and J by 4 bases, with 10 bases left in between. The chain's CDR3 is CASTGGPETQYF. The CDR3 region has the DNA TGTGCCAGCACGGGGGGCCCAGAGACCCAGTACTTC.

The chain links TRBV30 to TRBJ1-1; D may be TRBD1 (5 bases). V lost 0 bases and J 7 bases, leaving 12 bases between the germline ends. Germline V gives CDR1 GTSNPN, CDR2 SVGIG (reference sequence). The CDR3 loop spans 13 amino acids. Written as DNA, the CDR3 is TGTGCCTGGAGTGTACAAGGGGATGGTGAAGCTTTCTTT. It yields the protein CAWSVQGDGEAFF. The full variable domain, rest sourced from reference TRBV30 and TRBJ1-1, is SQTIHQWPATLVQPVGSPLSLECTVEGTSNPNLYWYRQAAGRGLQLLFYSVGIGQISSEVPQNLSASRPQDRQFILSSKKLLLSDSGFYLCAWSVQGDGEAFFGQGTRLTVV.

The V gene is TRBV5-4, the J gene TRBJ2-5; 7 positions agree with TRBD1. The germline V gene has CDR1 SGHNT and CDR2 YYREEE (reference sequence). The length of the CDR3 is 16 residues. The V and J ends lost 0 bases and 4 bases, in that order; junction bases with no gene match: 9. The DNA for the CDR3 is TGTGCCAGCAGCTTGGTTGGGACAGTGCAACGAGAGACCCAGTACTTC. Translating gives CASSLVGTVQRETQYF. The whole variable domain, filled in from reference TRBV5-4 and TRBJ2-5, reads ETGVTQSPTHLIKTRGQQVTLRCSSQSGHNTVSWYQQALGQGPQFIFQYYREEENGRGNFPPRFSGLQFPNYSSELNVNALELDDSALYLCASSLVGTVQRETQYFGPGTRLLVL.

This rearrangement joins TRBV7-2 to TRBJ1-2; no clear D. The CDR3 is made up of 13 amino acids. With 5 bases removed from V and 7 bases from J, the gap between germline ends came to 14 bases. Germline-derived CDR1 and CDR2 are SGHTA and FQGNSA. CDR3 residues: CASSPYPEGGYTF. The CDR3 bases are TGTGCCAGCAGCCCCTATCCAGAAGGTGGCTACACCTTC.

This clone was detected a few times. V usage is TRBV7-9 and J usage is TRBJ2-7; a possible D gene is TRBD1 (5 bases). Per the germline V gene, CDR1 is SEHNR and CDR2 is FQNEAQ (reference sequence). With 5 bases removed from V and 2 bases from J, the gap between germline ends came to 19 bases. This CDR3 contains 16 residues. CDR3 coding DNA: TGTGCCAGCAGCCGCGAAATGGGGCCGAACGCCTACGAGCAGTACTTC. This translates into CASSREMGPNAYEQYF.

The CDR3 DNA reads TGTGCCAGCACAGGAGGACAGATGGAGACCCAGTACTTC. Translation gives CASTGGQMETQYF. The rearrangement joins TRBV6-5 to TRBJ2-5; D may be TRBD1 (6 bases). V dropped 7 bases and J dropped 5 bases, with 14 bases sitting between them. Looked up from germline, CDR1 is MNHEY and CDR2 is SVGAGI. The CDR3 runs 13 residues.

This rearrangement joins TRBV5-8 to TRBJ1-1; TRBD1 is a possible D gene (5 bases). The CDR3 has 14 residues. From germline, CDR1 is SGHTS and CDR2 YDEGEE. The CDR3 DNA sequence: TGTGCAACCCTCCAGGGCCGCGTGAACACTGAAGCTTTCTTT. Translation: CATLQGRVNTEAFF.

Only a few counts were recorded for this clone. The chain recombines TRBV7-2 with TRBJ1-2; no clear D gene. V was pared by 7 bases and J by 5 bases, with 11 bases between. The CDR3 has 12 residues. In germline, CDR1 is SGHTA, CDR2 FQGNSA. This chain's CDR3 is CASNGGLYGYTF. The CDR3 bases are TGTGCCAGCAACGGTGGCCTTTATGGCTACACCTTC.

This clone has a handful of counts. V is TRBV5-6 and J is TRBJ1-1; TRBD1 matches 7 bases. V was pared by 4 bases and J by 0 bases, with 0 bases of the junction left unmatched. Germline V gives CDR1 SGHDT, CDR2 YYEEEE. The CDR3 has 13 residues. Written as DNA, the CDR3 is TGTGCCAGCAGCGGACAGGTGAACACTGAAGCTTTCTTT. Its translation is CASSGQVNTEAFF.